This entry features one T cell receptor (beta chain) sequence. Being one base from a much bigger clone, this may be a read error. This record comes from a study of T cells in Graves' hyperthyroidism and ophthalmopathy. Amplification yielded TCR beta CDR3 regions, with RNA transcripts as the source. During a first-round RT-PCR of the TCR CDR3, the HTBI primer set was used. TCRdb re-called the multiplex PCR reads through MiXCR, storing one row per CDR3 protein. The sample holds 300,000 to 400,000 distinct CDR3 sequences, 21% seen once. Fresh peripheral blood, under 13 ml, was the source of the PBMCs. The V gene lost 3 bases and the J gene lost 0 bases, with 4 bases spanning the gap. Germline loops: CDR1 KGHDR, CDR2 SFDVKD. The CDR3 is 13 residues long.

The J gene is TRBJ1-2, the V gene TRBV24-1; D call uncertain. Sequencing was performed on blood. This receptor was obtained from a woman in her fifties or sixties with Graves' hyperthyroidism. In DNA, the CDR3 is TGTGCCACCAGTGATACAGCTAACTATGGCTACACCTTC. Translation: CATSDTANYGYTF.